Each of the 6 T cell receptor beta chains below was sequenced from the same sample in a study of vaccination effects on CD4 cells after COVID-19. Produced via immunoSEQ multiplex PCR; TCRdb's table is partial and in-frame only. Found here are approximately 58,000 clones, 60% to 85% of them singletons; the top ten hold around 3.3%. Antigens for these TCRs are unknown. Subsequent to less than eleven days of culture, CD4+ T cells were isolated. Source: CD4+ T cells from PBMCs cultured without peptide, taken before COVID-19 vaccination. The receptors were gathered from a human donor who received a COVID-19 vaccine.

The CDR3 region has the DNA TGTGCCAGCAGCGTAGCGGGCGCGCGGGGGGAGACCCAGTACTTC. The encoded protein is CASSVAGARGETQYF. The rearrangement joins TRBV9 to TRBJ2-5, with 7 bases aligning to TRBD2. CDR1 SGDLS and CDR2 YYNGEE come from the germline V gene. Trimming at V came to 0 bases and at J to 5 bases, leaving 7 bases not matched to a gene. The CDR3 runs to 15 residues.

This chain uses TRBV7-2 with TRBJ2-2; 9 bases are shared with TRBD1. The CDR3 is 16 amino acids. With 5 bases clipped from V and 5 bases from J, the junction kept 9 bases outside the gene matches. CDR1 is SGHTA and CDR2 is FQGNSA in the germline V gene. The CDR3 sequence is CASSPYHRGLTGELFF. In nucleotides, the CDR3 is TGTGCCAGCAGCCCCTACCACAGGGGGCTGACCGGGGAGCTGTTTTTT.

CDR3 bases: TGTGCCAGCAGTTTGGACGGATGGATGGATGCTTTCTTT. Its protein is CASSLDGWMDAFF. The V call is TRBV12-3 or TRBV12-4, the J call TRBJ1-1; D is uncertain. There are 13 residues in the CDR3. The V end was cut by 3 bases, the J end by 11 bases, with 16 bases between.

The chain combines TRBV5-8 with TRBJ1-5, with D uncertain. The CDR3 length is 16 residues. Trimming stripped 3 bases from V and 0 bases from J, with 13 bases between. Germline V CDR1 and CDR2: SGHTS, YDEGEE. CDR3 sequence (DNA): TGTGCCAGCAGCTCGAAGTTAGGGCTTAGCAATCAGCCCCAGCATTTT. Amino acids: CASSSKLGLSNQPQHF.

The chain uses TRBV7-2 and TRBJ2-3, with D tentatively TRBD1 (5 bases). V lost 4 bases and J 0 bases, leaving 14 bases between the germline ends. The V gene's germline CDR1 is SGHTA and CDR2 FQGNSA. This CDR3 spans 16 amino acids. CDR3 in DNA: TGTGCCAGCAGCTATACCGTGGACAAAAGCACAGATACGCAGTATTTT. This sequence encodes CASSYTVDKSTDTQYF.

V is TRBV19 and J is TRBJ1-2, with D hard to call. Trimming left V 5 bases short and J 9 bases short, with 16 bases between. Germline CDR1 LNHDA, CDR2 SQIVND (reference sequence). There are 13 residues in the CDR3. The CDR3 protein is CASSDPLGRSYTF. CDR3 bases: TGTGCCAGTAGTGACCCCCTTGGCAGAAGCTACACCTTC.